This entry lists 30 T cell receptor beta chains sequenced from one sample in a study of cytomegalovirus exposure and HLA in healthy donors. Sequencing used immunoSEQ multiplex PCR; TCRdb keeps in-frame clones, though not all of them. The data hold about 140,000 clones, with 80% to 90% observed a single time. Source material: PBMCs. Receptor source: a woman in her thirties in good health and CMV-seronegative.

V usage is TRBV19 and J usage is TRBJ2-3; TRBD1 matches at 7 bases. Germline values: CDR1 LNHDA, CDR2 SQIVND (reference sequence). Trimming cost V 1 base and J 0 bases; bases outside gene matches: 1. The CDR3 has 15 amino acids. The CDR3 nucleotides are TGTGCCAGTAGTATAGCCAGGGGGAGCACAGATACGCAGTATTTT. Translated, it gives CASSIARGSTDTQYF. The full variable domain, with the rest looked up from reference TRBV19 and TRBJ2-3, is DGGITQSPKYLFRKEGQNVTLSCEQNLNHDAMYWYRQDPGQGLRLIYYSQIVNDFQKGDIAEGYSVSREKKESFPLTVTSAQKNPTAFYLCASSIARGSTDTQYFGPGTRLTVL.

This chain links TRBV7-8 with TRBJ2-5, with TRBD1 as a possible D gene (6 bases). Trimming shortened V by 4 bases and J by 3 bases, and 9 bases separated the two germline ends. This CDR3 is 13 amino acids long. CDR1 is SGHVS, CDR2 FQNEAQ, per germline. The CDR3: CASSSQGKETQYF. The CDR3, as DNA: TGTGCCAGCAGCTCTCAGGGGAAAGAGACCCAGTACTTC. The full variable domain, completed using reference TRBV7-8 and TRBJ2-5, is GAGVSQSPRYKVAKRGQDVALRCDPISGHVSLFWYQQALGQGPEFLTYFQNEAQLDKSGLPSDRFFAERPEGSVSTLKIQRTQQEDSAVYLCASSSQGKETQYFGPGTRLLVL.

The chain links TRBV5-6 to TRBJ2-7; D perhaps matches TRBD1 (5 bases). The germline V and J ends were trimmed by 4 bases and 6 bases, with 11 bases remaining between them. The length of the CDR3 is 12 residues. Germline assignment: CDR1 SGHDT and CDR2 YYEEEE. This CDR3 reads CASSPGSGEQYF. In DNA form, the CDR3 reads TGTGCCAGCAGCCCAGGGTCGGGCGAGCAGTACTTC. The variable domain in full, completed from reference TRBV5-6 and TRBJ2-7, reads DAGVTQSPTHLIKTRGQQVTLRCSPKSGHDTVSWYQQALGQGPQFIFQYYEEEERQRGNFPDRFSGHQFPNYSSELNVNALLLGDSALYLCASSPGSGEQYFGPGTRLTVT.

This clone was counted a few times. This rearrangement joins TRBV19 to TRBJ1-3; perhaps TRBD1 as D (6 bases). Per the germline V gene, CDR1 is LNHDA and CDR2 is SQIVND (reference sequence). V lost 5 bases, J lost 0 bases, and 11 bases lay in between. CDR3 length: 15 residues. The CDR3 coding sequence is TGTGCCAGTAGTCCGGACAGTCTCTCTGGAAACACCATATATTTT. Its translation: CASSPDSLSGNTIYF.

The chain carries TRBV5-5 and TRBJ1-2; D remains unclear. The germline V gene encodes CDR1 SGHKS and CDR2 YYEKEE (reference sequence). The length of the CDR3 is 15 residues. The V end was cut by 1 base, the J end by 4 bases, with 14 bases between. The CDR3 reads CASSLSRVYAYGYTF. CDR3 coding DNA: TGTGCCAGCAGCTTGAGCCGGGTATATGCCTATGGCTACACCTTC.

The chain employs TRBV19 and TRBJ1-4, with D hard to call. The ends were cut back, 3 bases at V and 14 bases at J, with 16 bases in the middle. Germline CDR1 is LNHDA and CDR2 is SQIVND (reference sequence). The CDR3 loop spans 13 amino acids. The chain's CDR3 is CASSMSPDTDLFF. The CDR3 nucleotides are TGTGCCAGTAGTATGTCGCCTGATACAGACCTGTTTTTT. Full variable domain (rest looked up from reference TRBV19 and TRBJ1-4): DGGITQSPKYLFRKEGQNVTLSCEQNLNHDAMYWYRQDPGQGLRLIYYSQIVNDFQKGDIAEGYSVSREKKESFPLTVTSAQKNPTAFYLCASSMSPDTDLFFGSGTQLSVL.

The rearrangement uses TRBV7-2 and TRBJ1-2, with D unresolved. Germline CDR1 SGHTA, CDR2 FQGNSA. The CDR3 covers 13 residues. Trimming removed 8 bases from V and 1 base from J, with 11 bases in between. The CDR3, as DNA: TGTGCCAGCGCCCGGGTGGGTAACTATGGCTACACCTTC. Translating gives CASARVGNYGYTF.

A single count supports this clone. The rearrangement joins TRBV5-1 to TRBJ1-1; 12 positions match TRBD1. There are 19 residues in the CDR3. The germline gives CDR1 SGHRS, CDR2 YFSETQ. Trimming at V came to 4 bases and at J to 0 bases, leaving 13 bases not matched to a gene. Here the CDR3 DNA reads TGCGCCAGCAGCCGGGATCCGGGGGGGACAGGGGGCATGAACACTGAAGCTTTCTTT. It specifies CASSRDPGGTGGMNTEAFF.

The chain employs TRBV7-8 and TRBJ2-5; tentative D call: TRBD2 (6 bases). The ends were cut back, 5 bases at V and 2 bases at J, with 15 bases in the middle. The CDR3 contains 15 residues. The germline V gene encodes CDR1 SGHVS and CDR2 FQNEAQ. The CDR3 bases are TGTGCCAGCAGCCTCTCGCTAGCGTTACAAGAGACCCAGTACTTC. As protein: CASSLSLALQETQYF.

The chain carries TRBV2 and TRBJ2-2; D may be TRBD2 (5 bases). The germline V gene encodes CDR1 SNHLY and CDR2 FYNNEI. The germline V and J ends were trimmed by 2 bases and 1 base, with 11 bases remaining between them. The CDR3 is made up of 16 amino acids. The CDR3 region is CASSEIGLRNTGELFF. CDR3 in DNA: TGTGCCAGCAGTGAAATTGGACTCCGGAACACCGGGGAGCTGTTTTTT.

This clone was detected a few times. This specimen includes other DNA sequences encoding the same CDR3. The chain uses TRBV7-8 and TRBJ2-1; no clear D. With 1 base removed from V and 7 bases from J, the gap between germline ends came to 8 bases. CDR1 is SGHVS and CDR2 is FQNEAQ in the germline V gene. CDR3 size: 13 residues. CDR3 sequence reads: CASSLGGENEQFF. CDR3 bases: TGTGCCAGCAGCTTAGGTGGAGAGAATGAGCAGTTCTTC.

V is TRBV7-6 and J is TRBJ1-1; no clear D gene. V was trimmed by 1 base and J by 0 bases, leaving 6 bases between them. The length of the CDR3 is 14 residues. Germline CDR1 and CDR2: SGHVS and FNYEAQ. Here the CDR3 reads CASSLGRVNTEAFF. DNA for the CDR3: TGTGCCAGCAGCTTAGGACGGGTGAACACTGAAGCTTTCTTT.

The chain carries TRBV5-1 and TRBJ2-7, with 7 bases that match TRBD2. The CDR3 runs 13 residues. V lost 4 bases and J lost 3; bases outside the gene matches: 4. CDR1 is SGHRS and CDR2 is YFSETQ in the germline V gene. The chain's CDR3 is CASSLRGDYEQYF. CDR3 DNA sequence: TGCGCCAGCAGCCTCCGGGGGGACTACGAGCAGTACTTC. The whole variable domain, remainder taken from reference TRBV5-1 and TRBJ2-7, is KAGVTQTPRYLIKTRGQQVTLSCSPISGHRSVSWYQQTPGQGLQFLFEYFSETQRNKGNFPGRFSGRQFSNSRSEMNVSTLELGDSALYLCASSLRGDYEQYFGPGTRLTVT.

The CDR3 bases are TGTGCCAGCAGCTTAGGGCAGGGCCACACTGAAGCTTTCTTT. Translation gives CASSLGQGHTEAFF. The chain has TRBV7-9 and TRBJ1-1; tentative D call: TRBD1 (5 bases). Trimming removed 1 base at V and 3 bases at J, with 9 bases between. Germline CDR1 SEHNR, CDR2 FQNEAQ (reference sequence). This CDR3 is built from 14 residues.

This chain uses TRBV5-4 with TRBJ2-7; D gene ambiguous. Trimming took off 0 bases at V and 0 bases at J, with 7 bases between the two ends. CDR3 length equals 14 residues. The germline V gene encodes CDR1 SGHNT and CDR2 YYREEE (reference sequence). CDR3 nucleotides: TGTGCCAGCAGCTTGGGCACCAGCTCCTACGAGCAGTACTTC. It specifies CASSLGTSSYEQYF.

The chain has TRBV29-1 and TRBJ1-4, with TRBD1 matching over 10 bases. This CDR3 has 13 residues. CDR1 and CDR2 from the germline V gene are SQVTM and ANQGSEA. V was pared by 6 bases and J by 8 bases, with 6 bases of the junction left unmatched. As DNA, the CDR3 is TGCAGCGTGACAGGGGGCGCCTGGGAAAAACTGTTTTTT. The encoded protein is CSVTGGAWEKLFF.

The sample holds one count of this clone. The genes are TRBV2 and TRBJ2-1, with 7 bases aligning to TRBD1. The trim removed 6 bases at V and 0 bases at J, leaving 5 bases unmatched. The CDR3 totals 15 residues. Germline CDR1 and CDR2: SNHLY and FYNNEI. CDR3 nucleotides: TGTGCCAGCAGCGGACAGGAAAGCTCCTACAATGAGCAGTTCTTC. It encodes CASSGQESSYNEQFF. Variable domain in full (rest from reference TRBV2 and TRBJ2-1): EPEVTQTPSHQVTQMGQEVILRCVPISNHLYFYWYRQILGQKVEFLVSFYNNEISEKSEIFDDQFSVERPDGSNFTLKIRSTKLEDSAMYFCASSGQESSYNEQFFGPGTRLTVL.

The genes are TRBV4-2 and TRBJ2-5; possible D gene TRBD2, 7 bases. This CDR3 is built from 17 residues. Per the germline V gene, CDR1 is LGHNA and CDR2 is YNFKEQ. Between the trimmed V and J ends, which lost 0 bases and 2 bases, there was a span of 16 bases. The CDR3 DNA reads TGTGCCAGCAGCCAAGATGGGAACGGGGGGCGGCAAGAGACCCAGTACTTC. It codes for CASSQDGNGGRQETQYF.

This sequence joins TRBV2 and TRBJ1-1, with a tentative D call TRBD1 (5 bases). Trimming removed 3 bases from V and 2 bases from J, with 7 bases in between. Germline V gene lookup returns CDR1 SNHLY and CDR2 FYNNEI. The CDR3 runs 13 residues. The CDR3 DNA reads TGTGCCAGCAGTGAGGGGACTAACACTGAAGCTTTCTTT. Translation: CASSEGTNTEAFF.

The chain carries TRBV27 and TRBJ2-7; D not resolved. The germline V gene encodes CDR1 MNHEY and CDR2 SMNVEV (reference sequence). The CDR3 runs 13 residues. Trimming removed 3 bases from V and 3 bases from J, with 9 bases in between. CDR3 sequence reads: CASSFQPDYEQYF. The DNA of the CDR3 is TGTGCCAGCAGTTTCCAACCAGACTACGAGCAGTACTTC.

V usage is TRBV27 and J usage is TRBJ1-6, with 7 positions matching TRBD1. Trimming at V came to 4 bases and at J to 5 bases, leaving 8 bases not matched to a gene. Germline CDR1 is MNHEY and CDR2 is SMNVEV (reference sequence). This CDR3 is built from 16 residues. The CDR3 loop is CASSSPQGTHNSPLHF. CDR3 coding DNA: TGTGCCAGCAGTTCTCCACAGGGGACCCATAATTCACCCCTCCACTTT.

The genes are TRBV5-1 and TRBJ1-1, with 8 bases aligning to TRBD1. CDR3 length: 17 residues. V lost 1 base and J lost 0; bases outside the gene matches: 8. Germline V gene data show CDR1 as SGHRS and CDR2 as YFSETQ. The CDR3: CASSLSMTGAMNTEAFF. CDR3 sequence (DNA): TGCGCCAGCAGCTTGTCCATGACAGGGGCGATGAACACTGAAGCTTTCTTT.

This chain uses TRBV11-2 with TRBJ2-1; 7 bases match TRBD1. Germline V CDR1 and CDR2: SGHAT, FQNNGV. This CDR3 spans 13 amino acids. Trimming removed 7 bases from V and 6 bases from J; junction bases left unmatched: 6. The CDR3 protein is CASTKGTVNEQFF. The CDR3 coding sequence is TGTGCCAGCACCAAAGGGACAGTCAATGAGCAGTTCTTC.

The rearrangement links TRBV19 to TRBJ1-4; 10 nucleotides line up with TRBD1. Germline CDR1 LNHDA, CDR2 SQIVND (reference sequence). V gave up 4 bases and J gave up 8 bases; unmatched junction bases: 4. This CDR3 is 14 amino acids long. The DNA for the CDR3 is TGTGCCAGTAGTAGACAGGGGGCAGGGGAAAAACTGTTTTTT. It translates to CASSRQGAGEKLFF.

This chain uses TRBV5-1 with TRBJ2-3; 11 bases map to TRBD1. Germline V gives CDR1 SGHRS, CDR2 YFSETQ. V lost 4 bases, J lost 1 base, and 5 bases stayed unmatched. The CDR3 spans 16 residues. CDR3 in DNA: TGCGCCAGCAGCCTTGGGACAGGGGGGGGCACAGATACGCAGTATTTT. This encodes CASSLGTGGGTDTQYF.

Turning to this clone: This likely comes from a read error, as the CDR3 has no conserved phenylalanine or tryptophan at its end. The limits of the CDR3 on the DNA are not certain, so only TCRdb's listed CDR3 is given. The chain carries TRBV30 and TRBJ2-7; TRBD2 is the table's D call and was not checked against the DNA. The CDR3 length equals 13 residues, ends included. Germline lookup yields CDR1 GTSNPN and CDR2 SVGIG (reference sequence). CDR3 amino acids: CAWTMKPHGGRTK.

This chain joins TRBV10-1 and TRBJ2-3; 8 positions agree with TRBD1. Germline V gene data show CDR1 as WNHNN and CDR2 as SYGVQD (reference sequence). This CDR3 has 13 residues. V shed 5 bases and J 8 bases; nucleotides not matched to a gene: 6. DNA for the CDR3: TGCGCCAGCAGTCCGGACAGGGTTGGTACGCAGTATTTT. The encoded protein is CASSPDRVGTQYF.

This clone appeared a single time. V and J are TRBV9 and TRBJ2-2; 7 bases map to TRBD2. From germline, CDR1 is SGDLS and CDR2 YYNGEE. CDR3 length: 15 residues. V shed 4 bases and J 5 bases; nucleotides not matched to a gene: 8. CDR3 region: CASSPPLAATGELFF. The CDR3 DNA reads as TGTGCCAGCAGCCCCCCCCTAGCGGCGACCGGGGAGCTGTTTTTT.

The chain couples TRBV7-6 to TRBJ1-1, with a possible D match to TRBD1 (5 bases). Between the trimmed V and J ends, which lost 5 bases and 6 bases, there was a span of 16 bases. The CDR3 totals 14 residues. Germline CDR1 and CDR2: SGHVS and FNYEAQ. CDR3: CASSLSGGSAEAFF. The CDR3 DNA sequence: TGTGCCAGCAGCCTCTCGGGGGGGTCTGCTGAAGCTTTCTTT.

The chain combines TRBV27 with TRBJ1-2; D ambiguous. The CDR3 extends over 14 amino acids. Trimming pared 5 bases from V and 7 bases from J, leaving 17 bases between. Germline loops: CDR1 MNHEY, CDR2 SMNVEV (reference sequence). CDR3 in amino acids: CASSPTPKGGGYTF. The DNA of the CDR3 is TGTGCCAGCAGTCCGACACCAAAGGGAGGTGGCTACACCTTC.